The rows below give T cell receptor beta chains drawn from one sample of a study of shared clonotypes between healthy human individuals. Method: immunoSEQ multiplex PCR; TCRdb's copy keeps in-frame clones and lacks some. The table has about 750,000 clones, roughly 92% seen once; the top ten hold more than 20%. Material for sequencing was naive CD8+ T cells sorted from blood. These receptors were obtained from a man younger than 40 in good health. The CDR3 runs from the conserved cysteine through the conserved F or W. The order of the fields is D gene, clone size, J gene, V gene, CDR3 DNA, CDR3 protein. The D gene is left open where the match is weak. Where a row states a size, it is once, few, many or the class of an expanded clone; other rows omit it.

-,-,TRBJ2-1,TRBV20-1,TGCAGTGCTAGTATTTCCAATGAGCAGTTCTTC,CSASISNEQFF
-,-,TRBJ2-1,TRBV2,TGTGCCAGCAGTACAGGGACTGAGCAGTTCTTC,CASSTGTEQFF
-,few,TRBJ2-2,TRBV7-3,TGTGCCAGCAGCTGGGATGTCACCGGGGAGCTGTTTTTT,CASSWDVTGELFF
-,once,TRBJ2-3,TRBV15,TGTGCCATCCTCCGGGATCGAGGGACAGATACGCAGTATTTT,CAILRDRGTDTQYF
-,-,TRBJ2-3,TRBV9,TGTGCCAGCAGCCCCGACGGCCGGATTAACACAGATACGCAGTATTTT,CASSPDGRINTDTQYF
-,-,TRBJ2-7,TRBV30,TGTGCCTGGATCGGATTCGACTTATACGAGCAGTACTTC,CAWIGFDLYEQYF
-,-,TRBJ2-2,TRBV27,TGTGCCAGCAGTTCTCAGTTGCCCGGGGAGCTGTTTTTT,CASSSQLPGELFF
-,-,TRBJ1-5,TRBV28,TGTGCCAGCAGTACTATGGACACATTATATTATAGCAATCAGCCCCAGCATTTT,CASSTMDTLYYSNQPQHF
-,-,TRBJ1-1,TRBV16,TGTGCAAGTAGGCCCGGCTCTAGGGCTGAAGCTTTCTTT,CASRPGSRAEAFF
-,-,TRBJ2-5,TRBV7-9,TGTGCCAGCAGCCCTACCCCCCGGGGGCGGGAGACCCAGTACTTC,CASSPTPRGRETQYF
TRBD2,-,TRBJ2-1,TRBV4-3,TGCGCCAGCAGCCAAGGAGGACTAGCGGGAGGGCATGAGCAGTTCTTC,CASSQGGLAGGHEQFF
TRBD2,-,TRBJ2-1,TRBV7-7,TGTGCTAGCAGCTTAGAATCCCCTATGACTAGCGGGGTGACCTACAATGAGCAGTTCTTC,CASSLESPMTSGVTYNEQFF
-,-,TRBJ2-1,TRBV6-5,TGTGCCAGCAGTTACCCCGGGAGCGGTGAGCAGTTCTTC,CASSYPGSGEQFF
TRBD2,-,TRBJ2-7,TRBV27,TGTGCCAGTCTTTCTAGCGGGATCCTATTCCACGAGCAGTACTTC,CASLSSGILFHEQYF